A single sample is the source of the 22 T cell receptor beta chains below, sequenced in a study of blood T cell repertoires in COVID-19. The protocol was immunoSEQ multiplex PCR, while the TCRdb copy is restricted to in-frame clones and leaves out a portion. Of hundreds of thousands of clones in the sample, about 93% are singletons; the top ten hold around 3.5%. Specimen: peripheral blood. Source of these receptors: a young woman who had recovered from COVID-19.

The V gene is TRBV7-2, the J gene TRBJ2-3, with D possibly TRBD2 on 6 matching bases. The CDR3 runs 14 residues. The V and J ends lost 5 bases and 2 bases respectively, with 11 bases between them. From germline, CDR1 is SGHTA and CDR2 FQGNSA. CDR3 nucleotides: TGTGCCAGCAGCCTGGGACTCTTCACAGATACGCAGTATTTT. The encoded protein is CASSLGLFTDTQYF.

The rearrangement uses TRBV10-3 and TRBJ1-1; TRBD1 might be the D (5 bases). There are 13 residues in the CDR3. V was pared by 7 bases and J by 2 bases, with 11 bases between. Germline lookup yields CDR1 ENHRY and CDR2 SYGVKD. CDR3: CAITDRPNTEAFF. Written as DNA, the CDR3 is TGTGCCATCACCGACAGACCCAACACTGAAGCTTTCTTT.

The CDR3 reads CASSQEVGHSKRVEKLFF. The CDR3 coding sequence is TGCGCCAGCAGCCAAGAAGTGGGACACTCGAAAAGGGTTGAAAAACTGTTTTTT. The chain joins TRBV4-3 to TRBJ1-4, with a possible D match to TRBD1 (6 bases). The CDR3 covers 18 residues. Per germline, CDR1 LGHNA and CDR2 YSLEER. V was pared by 0 bases and J by 7 bases, with 21 bases between.

DNA for the CDR3: TGTGCCACGGCAGGGACCTACGAGCAGTACGTC. Residues: CATAGTYEQYV. V usage is TRBV28 and J usage is TRBJ2-7; a weak D match, TRBD1 (5 bases). Trimming removed 10 bases at V and 2 bases at J, with 9 bases between. The CDR3 length is 11 residues. Germline values: CDR1 MDHEN, CDR2 SYDVKM.

The CDR3 nucleotides are TGTGCCAGCAGTCCAATAAGGGGGCTCGGTAATTCACCCCTCCACTTT. This gives the protein CASSPIRGLGNSPLHF. This chain connects TRBV28 to TRBJ1-6, with TRBD1 matching 7 bases. Germline assignment: CDR1 MDHEN and CDR2 SYDVKM. The CDR3 sequence is 16 residues long. The trim removed 5 bases at V and 6 bases at J, leaving 10 bases unmatched.

This clone occurred once. The chain couples TRBV10-2 to TRBJ2-7, with 13 positions matching TRBD2. CDR3 length: 15 residues. Germline CDR1 is WSHSY and CDR2 is SAAADI. Trimming cost V 8 bases and J 1 base; bases outside gene matches: 5. The CDR3 nucleotides read TGCGCCAGCGCTGGGACTAGCGGGACTTCCTACGAGCAGTACGTC. Protein sequence: CASAGTSGTSYEQYV.

The CDR3 spells CASSPGRAGVGSPEAFF. The CDR3 DNA follows: TGTGCCAGCAGCCCGGGAAGGGCTGGAGTCGGAAGTCCTGAAGCTTTCTTT. The V gene is TRBV7-9, the J gene TRBJ1-1; D unclear. Germline V lookup: CDR1 SEHNR, CDR2 FQNEAQ (reference sequence). Trimming took 5 bases from V and 6 from J, leaving 25 bases between them. This CDR3 is built from 17 residues.

This chain joins TRBV4-1 and TRBJ2-1; D possibly corresponds to TRBD2 (6 bases). Germline V CDR1 and CDR2: MGHRA, YSYEKL. The V end was cut by 4 bases, the J end by 1 base, with 14 bases between. The CDR3 is made up of 16 amino acids. CDR3 nucleotides: TGCGCCAGCAGCCGGGCCGGGGGAGGTTCCTACAATGAGCAGTTCTTC. It specifies CASSRAGGGSYNEQFF.

The V and J genes are TRBV15 and TRBJ1-1, with 7 bases identical to TRBD1. V lost 5 bases and J lost 1; bases outside the gene matches: 7. Germline lookup yields CDR1 LNHNV and CDR2 YYDKDF (reference sequence). This CDR3 has 15 residues. CDR3 amino acids: CATSVRTGWNTEAFF. The CDR3 DNA is TGTGCCACCAGCGTAAGGACAGGTTGGAACACTGAAGCTTTCTTT.

The chain combines TRBV27 with TRBJ1-1; TRBD1 aligns across 7 bases. After removal of 5 bases from V and 5 bases from J, the junction contained 17 bases not matched to a gene. The CDR3 extends over 17 amino acids. Germline lookup yields CDR1 MNHEY and CDR2 SMNVEV (reference sequence). DNA of the CDR3: TGTGCCAGCAGTCGGAGGGGGCGAGGAAGTGTGGGTACTGAAGCTTTCTTT. Encoded protein: CASSRRGRGSVGTEAFF.

The V and J genes are TRBV20-1 and TRBJ2-1; D not certain. CDR1 and CDR2 from the germline V gene are DFQATT and SNEGSKA (reference sequence). Trimming stripped 3 bases from V and 0 bases from J, with 9 bases between. The CDR3 runs to 14 residues. The CDR3 sequence: CSASRQDSYNEQFF. The CDR3 coding sequence is TGCAGTGCTAGTCGGCAGGACTCCTACAATGAGCAGTTCTTC.

The CDR3 sequence is CASSFLRGRGRNPIDTQYF. In DNA form, the CDR3 reads TGTGCCAGCAGCTTCTTAAGAGGACGTGGGAGGAACCCTATAGATACGCAGTATTTT. V gene TRBV7-2 combines with J gene TRBJ2-3; D may be TRBD2 (6 bases). CDR1 is SGHTA and CDR2 is FQGNSA in the germline V gene. V lost 3 bases and J lost 5, with 27 bases in between. The CDR3 is 19 amino acids.

This chain links TRBV19 with TRBJ1-2; D unresolved. V was trimmed by 5 bases and J by 7 bases, leaving 14 bases between them. This CDR3 region has 13 residues. CDR1 is LNHDA and CDR2 is SQIVND in the germline V gene (reference sequence). The CDR3 protein is CASSSREGSGYTF. Written as DNA, the CDR3 is TGTGCCAGTAGTTCCCGGGAAGGCTCTGGCTACACCTTC.

J is TRBJ2-7 and V is TRBV7-2; TRBD2 matches at 10 bases. This CDR3 region has 16 residues. Germline lookup yields CDR1 SGHTA and CDR2 FQGNSA. The ends lost 5 bases at V and 3 bases at J; junction bases unmatched: 10. The CDR3 reads CASSPSGASGSYEQYV. CDR3 DNA: TGTGCCAGCAGCCCCTCCGGAGCTAGCGGGAGCTACGAGCAGTACGTC.

The rearrangement joins TRBV11-2 to TRBJ2-6, with 7 bases matching TRBD2. The CDR3 runs 22 residues. J lost 0 bases, V lost 6 bases, and 23 bases had no gene match. Germline lookup yields CDR1 SGHAT and CDR2 FQNNGV. This CDR3 is CASSSTGGSRDLLSSGANVLTF. The CDR3 DNA follows: TGTGCCAGCAGTTCCACCGGGGGGAGTCGGGACTTACTGAGCTCTGGGGCCAACGTCCTGACTTTC.

The rearrangement uses TRBV4-3 and TRBJ1-1, with 7 positions matching TRBD1. Per the germline V gene, CDR1 is LGHNA and CDR2 is YSLEER. The CDR3 consists of 15 residues. V lost 0 bases to trimming and J lost 3 bases; unmatched junction nucleotides: 4. The CDR3 nucleotides read TGCGCCAGCAGCCAAGATAGGGGGCTAGACACTGAAGCTTTCTTT. Protein: CASSQDRGLDTEAFF.

The chain employs TRBV10-1 and TRBJ2-1, with a possible D match to TRBD1 (5 bases). Germline-derived CDR1 and CDR2 are WNHNN and SYGVQD (reference sequence). V was trimmed by 2 bases and J by 2 bases, leaving 13 bases between them. This CDR3 spans 16 amino acids. The CDR3 DNA follows: TGCGCCAGCAGTGAGAGCGCAGGGTCAACCTACAATGAGCAGTTCTTC. It is translated as CASSESAGSTYNEQFF.

The chain is built from TRBV24-1 and TRBJ1-1, with D tentatively TRBD1 (6 bases). The germline CDR1 and CDR2 sequences are KGHDR and SFDVKD. This CDR3 has 18 residues. The V end was cut by 4 bases, the J end by 1 base, with 21 bases between. CDR3 bases: TGTGCCACCAGTGACCCCGACCGGGACAAAGTTAGGAACACTGAAGCTTTCTTT. Amino acids: CATSDPDRDKVRNTEAFF.

V usage is TRBV5-1 and J usage is TRBJ1-1, with D possibly being TRBD1 (5 bases). Germline CDR1 SGHRS, CDR2 YFSETQ. This CDR3 has 14 amino acids. V lost 3 bases and J 2 bases, leaving 11 bases between the germline ends. The CDR3 is CASSSTDANTEAFF. The CDR3, as DNA: TGCGCCAGCAGCTCGACAGATGCCAACACTGAAGCTTTCTTT.

The chain couples TRBV10-3 to TRBJ2-1; tentatively, D is TRBD2 (6 bases). Trimming took 3 bases from V and 9 from J, leaving 6 bases between them. The CDR3 has 11 amino acids. Per the germline V gene, CDR1 is ENHRY and CDR2 is SYGVKD. The CDR3 region has the DNA TGTGCCATCAGTGAAGCGGGTGAGCAGTTCTTC. This codes for CAISEAGEQFF.

This chain joins TRBV27 and TRBJ1-2; 9 nucleotides agree with TRBD1. This CDR3 spans 17 amino acids. Trimming at V came to 5 bases and at J to 6 bases, leaving 16 bases not matched to a gene. Per the germline V gene, CDR1 is MNHEY and CDR2 is SMNVEV (reference sequence). CDR3 protein: CASSRGTGSLRGDGYTF. Written as DNA, the CDR3 is TGTGCCAGCAGTAGAGGGACAGGGTCGCTTCGTGGGGATGGCTACACCTTC.

The chain recombines TRBV7-2 with TRBJ1-6; 7 nucleotides line up with TRBD1. The junction had 6 bases not matched to a gene; V was cut back by 4 bases and J by 9 bases. This CDR3 has 14 residues. The germline gives CDR1 SGHTA, CDR2 FQGNSA. CDR3 in amino acids: CASSSRQGSSPLHF. CDR3 nucleotides: TGTGCCAGCAGCTCTCGACAGGGATCTTCACCCCTCCACTTT.